This T cell receptor beta chain was recovered during a study of blood T cell repertoires in COVID-19. About the study: From the United States, Italy and Spain came samples of acute and convalescent COVID-19. PBMCs, B-cell-depleted T cells, or T cells were the source of the cDNA or gDNA that made up the material.

The authors' processing: Nucleated cell counts were estimated from reference gene primer amplification. The data were produced by immunoSEQ multiplex PCR, yet TCRdb's version contains in-frame clones alone and is incomplete. V and J calls and clone size are as listed in that table; D and trimming were resolved from the DNA. This table has some 140,000 clones, over 70% appearing once. The CDR3 is made up of 17 amino acids. V was shortened by 0 bases and J by 2 bases, with 16 bases between the two germline ends. Germline V gene sequence: CDR1 SGHRS, CDR2 YFSETQ. The sample consisted of peripheral blood. This clonotype was obtained from a man aged 45-65 years with active COVID-19. V usage is TRBV5-1 and J usage is TRBJ2-3; maybe TRBD2 (6 bases). The CDR3 nucleotides read TGCGCCAGCAGCTTGGCCAGGACTACTGTTACCACAGATACGCAGTATTTT. Protein: CASSLARTTVTTDTQYF.